The entry below gives a single TCR beta chain sequence along with its context. Profiling relied on immunoSEQ multiplex PCR, and the TCRdb table lists in-frame clones only, not all of them. The sample lists about 120,000 clones; 88% were seen once. The data originate from a study of T cell responses to AZD1222 COVID-19 vaccine. CDR1 and CDR2 from the germline V gene are SGDLS and YYNGEE. V was clipped by 0 bases and J by 3 bases, with 16 bases between them. CDR3 length equals 16 residues. J is TRBJ2-7 and V is TRBV9; weak D call: TRBD2 (5 bases). Sequences were derived from peripheral blood, sampled on day 0 of AZD1222 vaccination. The clonotype was recovered from an adult in good health. The CDR3 region is CASSVGPGTSIYEQYF. As DNA, the CDR3 is TGTGCCAGCAGCGTAGGCCCCGGCACTAGTATCTACGAGCAGTACTTC.